The rows below give T cell receptor beta chains drawn from one sample of a study of T-cell reconstitution after alpha-beta-depleted transplantation in children. MiXCR was run by TCRdb on the PCR reads, yielding one entry per CDR3 protein. The data contain some 200,000 distinct CDR3 sequences, roughly 8.3% of them singletons. Sample: PBMCs, mostly from graft donor cells, taken 360 days after TCRalphabeta/CD19-depleted stem cell transplant. The receptors originated from a male patient aged 2 to 9 who had a stem cell transplant for acute myeloid leukemia, so the T cells may come from the graft donor. Each CDR3 is given with its conserved first and last residue. The D gene is left open where the match is weak. The size field is filled for only some rows; it gives once, few, many or a size class.

TRBD1	few	TRBV5-5	TRBJ1-6	TGTGCCAGCAGCTTGTCCGGGACAGGTCCACCCCTCCACTTT	CASSLSGTGPPLHF
.	few	TRBV5-1	TRBJ2-5	TGCGCCAGCAGCCATGACAGAGAGACCCAGTACTTC	CASSHDRETQYF
.	few	TRBV5-8	TRBJ1-5	TGTGCCAGCAGCTTGGTTAGATACACAGAAACGAATCAGCCCCAGCATTTT	CASSLVRYTETNQPQHF
.	many	TRBV20-1	TRBJ1-5	TGCAGTGCAGGGCTCGGGAGTCAGCCCCAGCATTTT	CSAGLGSQPQHF
.	.	TRBV20-1	TRBJ1-2	TGCAGTGCTAGAGAAGTCTCAGGGAAAGCGAACTATGGCTACACCTTC	CSAREVSGKANYGYTF
TRBD1	.	TRBV20-1	TRBJ2-1	TGCAGTGCCCGAGACAGGGGGCTCTCCTACAATGAGCAGTTCTTC	CSARDRGLSYNEQFF
.	.	TRBV27	TRBJ2-7	TGTGCCAGCAGTTCCCGCCCCTTGGGGGACCACGAGCAGTACTTC	CASSSRPLGDHEQYF
TRBD2	few	TRBV12-3/TRBV12-4	TRBJ2-3	TGTGCCAGCAGGGATAGCGGGGGGCTAGATACGCAGTATTTT	CASRDSGGLDTQYF
.	.	TRBV6-4	TRBJ2-6	TGTGCCAGCAGCCCCGACTCGGCCTCTGGGGCCAACGTCCTGACTTTC	CASSPDSASGANVLTF
TRBD1	few	TRBV20-1	TRBJ1-1	TGCAGTGCTAGATCCGGGACAGGGGGCCTGAACACTGAAGCTTTCTTT	CSARSGTGGLNTEAFF
TRBD1	few	TRBV12-3/TRBV12-4	TRBJ2-1	TGTGCCAGCAGTGCCCGGACAGGGGTTCCCTACAATGAGCAGTTCTTC	CASSARTGVPYNEQFF
.	few	TRBV15	TRBJ2-4	TGTGCCACCGGGCTTCCTACCATTCAGTACTTC	CATGLPTIQYF
TRBD2	few	TRBV2	TRBJ2-1	TGTGCCAGCAGTACCCGACCCGCGGGAGCCTCTTCCCGCGATGAGCAGTTCTTC	CASSTRPAGASSRDEQFF
.	few	TRBV4-3	TRBJ2-7	TGCGCCAGCAGCCAAGGTCCTTTACAGGGTGGTGGCTACGAGCAGTACTTC	CASSQGPLQGGGYEQYF
TRBD1	many	TRBV4-1	TRBJ2-2	TGCGCCAGCAGCACGTACAGGGGAAACACCGGGGAGCTGTTTTTT	CASSTYRGNTGELFF
TRBD2	few	TRBV5-1	TRBJ2-7	TGCGCCAGCAGCCGTGGATTTCGACTAGCGTCTACCTACGAGCAGTACTTC	CASSRGFRLASTYEQYF
TRBD2	many	TRBV10-3	TRBJ2-1	TGTGCCATCAGTGAAGGCCTAGCGGGAGTAGGTGAGCAGTTCTTC	CAISEGLAGVGEQFF
.	many	TRBV7-8	TRBJ2-7	TGTGCCAGCAGCTTGGGAGGGGACAGGCCCTACGAGCAGTACTTC	CASSLGGDRPYEQYF
.	few	TRBV5-6	TRBJ2-2	TGTGCCAGCAGACTCCGGGTTAACACCGGGGAGCTGTTTTTT	CASRLRVNTGELFF
.	few	TRBV15	TRBJ1-1	TGTGCCACCAGCAGCCACCCGGGGGCGACGAACACTGAAGCTTTCTTT	CATSSHPGATNTEAFF
.	.	TRBV4-1	TRBJ2-5	TGCGCCAGCAGCCAAGGGGAAGAATCCCAAGAGACCCAGTACTTC	CASSQGEESQETQYF
.	many	TRBV5-6	TRBJ2-3	TGTGCCAGCAGCTTCCCGACCAGCACAGATACGCAGTATTTT	CASSFPTSTDTQYF
.	few	TRBV5-5	TRBJ1-1	TGTGCCAGCAGCTTTCCGTCGGCTATGAACACTGAAGCTTTCTTT	CASSFPSAMNTEAFF
.	many	TRBV12-5	TRBJ2-1	TGTGCTAGTGGCATTCTTCCGAGACTAGAAATCAATGAGCAGTTCTTC	CASGILPRLEINEQFF
.	many	TRBV20-1	TRBJ2-7	TGCAGTGCTAGAGATGTGCGTGCTGGGGGGGAGCAGTACTTC	CSARDVRAGGEQYF
TRBD2	few	TRBV5-1	TRBJ2-1	TGCGCCAGCAGCTTTAGCGGGAGTACCGATGAGCAGTTCTTC	CASSFSGSTDEQFF
.	many	TRBV5-6	TRBJ2-1	TGTGCCAGCAGCTTGTCTCCGTTTGGACTTCCCGTGAGCTCCTACAATGAGCAGTTCTTC	CASSLSPFGLPVSSYNEQFF
TRBD2	many	TRBV29-1	TRBJ2-2	TGCAGCGTTGGACTAGCGGGAGGGGCTGGGACCGGGGAGCTGTTTTTT	CSVGLAGGAGTGELFF
.	many	TRBV7-9	TRBJ2-4	TGTGCCAGCAGCTACTCCCCCTCTGGGGCCAAAAACATTCAGTACTTC	CASSYSPSGAKNIQYF
.	few	TRBV15	TRBJ2-1	TGTGCCACCAGCAGCTTCCCTACCTTGAGCTCCTACAATGAGCAGTTCTTC	CATSSFPTLSSYNEQFF
TRBD1	few	TRBV12-3/TRBV12-4	TRBJ2-5	TGTGCCAGCAGTCAGGGGACAGGGGGCAGGATTGAGACCCAGTACTTC	CASSQGTGGRIETQYF
.	few	TRBV6-2/TRBV6-3	TRBJ2-7	TGTGCCAGCAGTACCGCCCCGGGAGAAGGCAGCTACGAGCAGTACTTC	CASSTAPGEGSYEQYF
TRBD1	few	TRBV11-1	TRBJ2-3	TGTGCCAGCAGCTCAAGGTCCCGGGACAGGGTTAGCACAGATACGCAGTATTTT	CASSSRSRDRVSTDTQYF
.	many	TRBV4-3	TRBJ2-5	TGCGCCAGCAGCCAAGATTTGGGGTGGGGAGAGACCCAGTACTTC	CASSQDLGWGETQYF
.	.	TRBV11-2	TRBJ2-5	TGTGCCAGCAGCTTTATTAGCGGACTCGAGACCCAGTACTTC	CASSFISGLETQYF
TRBD1	many	TRBV20-1	TRBJ1-5	TGCAGTGCTAGAGAACAGGGGTTTTGGGCCCAGCATTTT	CSAREQGFWAQHF
.	few	TRBV29-1	TRBJ2-1	TGCAGCGTGGTCCAGGGGAGCTCCTACAATGAGCAGTTCTTC	CSVVQGSSYNEQFF
.	many	TRBV12-3/TRBV12-4	TRBJ2-3	TGTGCCAGCAGCCGGAGGGGGCTCGGGAGACTCAGCACAGATACGCAGTATTTT	CASSRRGLGRLSTDTQYF
.	.	TRBV20-1	TRBJ1-5	TGCAGTGCTAGATTCCCGGGAAGCAATCAGCCCCAGCATTTT	CSARFPGSNQPQHF
.	.	TRBV7-9	TRBJ2-3	TGTGCCAGCAGCTTCCCAGCTATACGCACAGATACGCAGTATTTT	CASSFPAIRTDTQYF
.	few	TRBV10-3	TRBJ1-2	TGTGCCATCAGTGAGTCCACTCCGAACTCCAAAAGTGGCTACACCTTC	CAISESTPNSKSGYTF
.	many	TRBV3-1	TRBJ2-3	TGTGCCAGCAGCCAAGGACTACCAGCTAGCACAGATACGCAGTATTTT	CASSQGLPASTDTQYF
.	few	TRBV12-3/TRBV12-4	TRBJ2-7	TGTGCCAGCAGCCCCATACAGAACGGCGAGCAGTACTTC	CASSPIQNGEQYF
TRBD1	medium-sized	TRBV5-1	TRBJ2-1	TGCGCCAGCAGCTTGGGGGACAGAGAATACAATGAGCAGTTCTTC	CASSLGDREYNEQFF
TRBD1	many	TRBV10-3	TRBJ2-1	TGTGCCATCAGCCGGGACAGGGGGTACTACAATGAGCAGTTCTTC	CAISRDRGYYNEQFF
.	many	TRBV7-3	TRBJ2-2	TGTGCCAGCAGCCCGGGACTTCTGGGTGGAAACACCGGGGAGCTGTTTTTT	CASSPGLLGGNTGELFF
.	few	TRBV3-1	TRBJ1-3	TGTGCCAGCAGCCCCCTCTCTGGAAACACCATATATTTT	CASSPLSGNTIYF
.	.	TRBV10-3	TRBJ1-1	TGTGCCATCAGTGAGTCTCGGAACACTGAAGCTTTCTTT	CAISESRNTEAFF
TRBD1	.	TRBV6-5	TRBJ1-6	TGTGCCAGCAGGCCGGGACAGCTCAATTCACCCCTCCACTTT	CASRPGQLNSPLHF
.	many	TRBV5-1	TRBJ2-3	TGCGCCAGCAGCCAGACAAGCACAGATACGCAGTATTTT	CASSQTSTDTQYF
.	medium-sized	TRBV20-1	TRBJ2-7	TGCAGTGCTAGTATAGGGAGGTACGAGCAGTACTTC	CSASIGRYEQYF
.	few	TRBV4-1	TRBJ2-5	TGCGCCAGCAGCCAACTCCGGGGCTTGGGAGAGACCCAGTACTTC	CASSQLRGLGETQYF
.	many	TRBV7-2	TRBJ2-5	TGTGCCAGCAGCCTCCAGTGGGGATCGGAGACCCAGTACTTC	CASSLQWGSETQYF